This TCR beta chain originates from a study of breast tumors, draining lymph nodes, adjacent tissues. Findings of the study overall: Tumors had less TCR diversity than lymph nodes, more than nontumor tissue. Tumor T cell lymph node origin was a supported hypothesis, not proven. Tumor and nontumor repertoires were significantly more similar in luminal-like than in basal-like breast cancer.

This clonotype was counted many times. As yet, its antigen is unknown. TCRdb processed the multiplex PCR reads anew with MiXCR; each CDR3 protein has one entry. Found here are about 130,000 distinct CDR3 sequences, about 20% of them singletons; the top ten hold more than 3%. The CDR3 has 18 amino acids. Per germline, CDR1 KGHDR and CDR2 SFDVKD. The V and J ends lost 0 bases and 0 bases respectively, with 17 bases between them. Samples came from axillary lymph nodes draining the breast cancer. Sequenced input: axillary lymph node tissue. The chain couples TRBV24-1 to TRBJ2-7; perhaps TRBD2 as D (6 bases). This clonotype originated in a female donor with breast cancer. Some clones in this sample may be carry-over from other donors' samples. The CDR3 nucleotides are TGTGCCACCAGTGATTTGGAGGGGAAGGCGGGATACTCCTACGAGCAGTACTTC. It is translated as CATSDLEGKAGYSYEQYF.